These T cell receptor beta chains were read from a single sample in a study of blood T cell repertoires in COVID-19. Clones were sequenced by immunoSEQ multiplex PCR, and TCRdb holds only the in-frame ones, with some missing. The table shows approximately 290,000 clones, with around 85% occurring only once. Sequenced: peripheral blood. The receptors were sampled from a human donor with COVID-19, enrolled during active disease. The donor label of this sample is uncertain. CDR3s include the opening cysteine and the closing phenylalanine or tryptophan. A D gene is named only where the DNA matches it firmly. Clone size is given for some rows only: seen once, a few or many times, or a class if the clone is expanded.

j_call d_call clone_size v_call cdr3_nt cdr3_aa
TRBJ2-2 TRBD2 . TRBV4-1 TGCGCCAGCAGCCAAGTGACTAGCGGGACCTACACCGGGGAGCTGTTTTTT CASSQVTSGTYTGELFF
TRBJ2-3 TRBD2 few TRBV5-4 TGTGCCAGCAGCTTGGGACTAGCGGGGGGCACAGATACGCAGTATTTT CASSLGLAGGTDTQYF
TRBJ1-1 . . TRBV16 TGTGCCAGCAGCCAATCGCAGGGGCATGAAGCTTTCTTT CASSQSQGHEAFF
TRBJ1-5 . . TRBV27 TGTGCCAGAAAACGGGTCCGCTATGGGCAGCCCCAGCATTTT CARKRVRYGQPQHF
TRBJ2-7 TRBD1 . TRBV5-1 TGCGCCAGCAGCTTGGGGACAGGGGAGCGGTACGAGCAGTACTTC CASSLGTGERYEQYF
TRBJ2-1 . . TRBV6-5 TGTGCCAGCAGTTACTCGCTGGACTCCTCCACACATGAGCAGTTCTTC CASSYSLDSSTHEQFF
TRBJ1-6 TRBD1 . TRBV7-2 TGTGCCAGCAGTTTCACAGGGGATTATAATTCACCCCTCCACTTT CASSFTGDYNSPLHF
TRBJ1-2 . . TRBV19 TGTGCCACCCTGTATAGCGGACACTACACCTTC CATLYSGHYTF
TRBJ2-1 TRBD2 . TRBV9 TGTGCCAGCAGCGGCAGGACTAGCGGGGCGTCCTACAATGAGCAGTTCTTC CASSGRTSGASYNEQFF
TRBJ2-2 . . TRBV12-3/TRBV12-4 TGTGCCAGCAGAGGACTCGACCGGGAGCTGTTTTTT CASRGLDRELFF
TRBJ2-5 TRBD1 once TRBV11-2 TGTGCCAGCAGCCCCACAGGGGGAAGAGAGACCCAGTACTTC CASSPTGGRETQYF
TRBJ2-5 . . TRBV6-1 TGTGCCAGCAGTTTCGACAGCTGGGAGACCCAGTACTTC CASSFDSWETQYF
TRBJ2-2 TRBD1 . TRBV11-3 TGTGCCAGCAGCCGGACAGGGTCCGGGGAGCTGTTTTTT CASSRTGSGELFF
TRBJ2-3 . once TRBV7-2 TGTGCCAGCAGCGAACAATCGGGTGAATGGGTGTCAGATACGCAGTATTTT CASSEQSGEWVSDTQYF
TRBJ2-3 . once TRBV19 TGTGCCAGTAGTACCCGACCGGGAGTCCTCGATACGCAGTATTTT CASSTRPGVLDTQYF
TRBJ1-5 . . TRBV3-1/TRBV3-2 TGTGCCAGCAGCCCCCTCCCCAATCAGCCCCAGCATTTT CASSPLPNQPQHF
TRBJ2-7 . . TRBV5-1 TGCGCCAGCAGCCTGATCCCCACCTACTACGAGCAGTACTTC CASSLIPTYYEQYF
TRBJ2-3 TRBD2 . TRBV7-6 TGTGCCAGCAGCTTAGGCGGGAGGGCCCCAGATACGCAGTATTTT CASSLGGRAPDTQYF
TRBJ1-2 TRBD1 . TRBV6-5 TGTGCCAGCACCGAGGGACAGGGGGCCGGGGGCTACACCTTC CASTEGQGAGGYTF
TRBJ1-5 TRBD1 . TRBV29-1 TGCAGCGCCACAGTGGACAGGGAGGGTCAGCCCCAGCATTTT CSATVDREGQPQHF
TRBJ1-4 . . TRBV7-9 TGTGCCAGCAGCTTAGCGGGGACATACGGGACTAATGAAAAACTGTTTTTT CASSLAGTYGTNEKLFF
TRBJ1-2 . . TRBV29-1 TGCAGCGTAGGGGGACGGACCTATGGCTACACCTTC CSVGGRTYGYTF
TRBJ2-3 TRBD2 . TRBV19 TGTGCCAGTAGTGAATTCCTAGCGGGAGGGCCGAATACGCAGTATTTT CASSEFLAGGPNTQYF
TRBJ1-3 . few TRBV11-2 TGTGCCAGCAGCTTAGGGACAGCTCCCCCTGGAAACACCATATATTTT CASSLGTAPPGNTIYF
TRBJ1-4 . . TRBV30 TGTGCCTGGAGTTTGGGGCTCGCAACTAATGAAAAACTGTTTTTT CAWSLGLATNEKLFF
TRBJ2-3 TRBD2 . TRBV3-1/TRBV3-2 TGTGCCAGCAGCCCTAGCGGGAGGACAGATACGCAGTATTTT CASSPSGRTDTQYF
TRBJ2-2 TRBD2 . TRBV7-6 TGTGCCAGCAGCTTAGGATGGCGGGAGAGCACCGGGGAGCTGTTTTTT CASSLGWRESTGELFF
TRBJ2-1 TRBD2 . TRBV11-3 TGTGCCAGCAGCTTAGCTAGCGGTTACAATGAGCAGTTCTTC CASSLASGYNEQFF
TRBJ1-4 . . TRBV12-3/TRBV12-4 TGTGCCAGCAGTTTAGGCTTGGCCAGAACGTTTTTT CASSLGLARTFF
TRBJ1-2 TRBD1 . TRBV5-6 TGTGCCAGCAGCTTGGGTTCCCCCACAGGGGGCTCTGGCTACACCTTC CASSLGSPTGGSGYTF
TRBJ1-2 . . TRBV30 TGTGCCTGGACGATTGGGCATTCGAACTATGGCTACACCTTC CAWTIGHSNYGYTF
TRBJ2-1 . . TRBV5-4 TGTGCCAGCAGCTCACCACCAATCGACTCTTACAATGAGCAGTTCTTC CASSSPPIDSYNEQFF
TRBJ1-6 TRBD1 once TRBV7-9 TGTGCCAGCAGCTGGACAGGGAATAATTCACCCCTCCACTTT CASSWTGNNSPLHF
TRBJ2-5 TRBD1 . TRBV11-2 TGTGCCAGCAGCCGGGACAGGGACGAGACCCAGTACTTC CASSRDRDETQYF
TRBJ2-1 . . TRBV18 TGTGCCAGCTCACCAATCGCGGGAAATGAGCAGTTCTTC CASSPIAGNEQFF
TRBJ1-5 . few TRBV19 TGTGCCAGTAGTGCGTCAGGGGTTGCCAATCAGCCCCAGCATTTT CASSASGVANQPQHF
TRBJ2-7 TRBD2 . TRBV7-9 TGTGCCAGCAGCCCCCAGGGTTTGCGGGAGTCCTACGAGCAGTACTTC CASSPQGLRESYEQYF
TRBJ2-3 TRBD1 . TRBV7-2 TGTGCCAGCAGCTTAGTCTGGACAGGGGGCACAGATACGCAGTATTTT CASSLVWTGGTDTQYF
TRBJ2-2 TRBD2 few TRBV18 TGTGCCAGCTCACCGAGGACTAGCGGGAGCAACACCGGGGAGCTGTTTTTT CASSPRTSGSNTGELFF
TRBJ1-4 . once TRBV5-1 TGCGCCAGCAGCCCCCAGGTTAATGAAAAACTGTTTTTT CASSPQVNEKLFF
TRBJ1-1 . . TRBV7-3 TGTGCCAGCAGCTTAAGGTCTTCATCGGACAGCCTGTTCATGAACACTGAAGCTTTCTTT CASSLRSSSDSLFMNTEAFF
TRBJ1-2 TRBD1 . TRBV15 TGTGCCACCAGCGGACGACAGGGGGATCATGGCTACACCTTC CATSGRQGDHGYTF
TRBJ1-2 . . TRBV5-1 TGCGCCAGCAGCTTGGAGGGGGATGGCTATGGCTACACCTTC CASSLEGDGYGYTF
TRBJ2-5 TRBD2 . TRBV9 TGTGCCAGCAGCGCTCCGGGACTAGCGGGAGTTGAGACCCAGTACTTC CASSAPGLAGVETQYF
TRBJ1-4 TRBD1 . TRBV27 TGTGCCAGCAGTAAAGACAGGGTGGATGAAAAACTGTTTTTT CASSKDRVDEKLFF
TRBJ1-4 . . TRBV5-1 TGCGCCAGCAGGTCGGCGGGGGCAGGTGAAAAACTGTTTTTT CASRSAGAGEKLFF
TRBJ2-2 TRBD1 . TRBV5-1 TGCGCCAGCAGCATGACAGGGATGAACACCGGGGAGCTGTTTTTT CASSMTGMNTGELFF
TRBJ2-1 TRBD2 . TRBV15 TGTGCCACCAGCAGAGGCCCGGGACTAAACAATGAGCAGTTCTTC CATSRGPGLNNEQFF
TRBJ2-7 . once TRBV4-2 TGTGCCAGCAGCCAAGATTACCAGGGTTCCCGCGAGCAGTACTTC CASSQDYQGSREQYF
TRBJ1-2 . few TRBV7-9 TGTGCCAGCAGCTTAGATCTGTTCGGGAGTGGCTACACCTTC CASSLDLFGSGYTF
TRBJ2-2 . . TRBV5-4 TGTGCCAGCAGCCCCAGGGCCGGGGAGCTGTTTTTT CASSPRAGELFF
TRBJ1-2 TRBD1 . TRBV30 TGTGCCTGGGGCGGGCTGTACAGGGGGTATGGCTACACCTTC CAWGGLYRGYGYTF
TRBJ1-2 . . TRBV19 TGTGCCTCCCGAGCTAACTATGGCTACACCTTC CASRANYGYTF
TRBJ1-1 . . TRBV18 TGTGCCAGCTCACCACGAGCGGGTTTGAACACTGAAGCTTTCTTT CASSPRAGLNTEAFF
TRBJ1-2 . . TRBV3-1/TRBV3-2 TGTGCCAGCAGCCTAAACCCTACTAACTATGGCTACACCTTC CASSLNPTNYGYTF
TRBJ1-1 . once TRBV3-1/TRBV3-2 TGTGCCAGCAGCCTCGTTCGGGGGAACACTGAAGCTTTCTTT CASSLVRGNTEAFF
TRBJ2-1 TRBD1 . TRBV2 TGTGCCAGCACACCAGGGGGAAACTACAATGAGCAGTTCTTC CASTPGGNYNEQFF